What follows describes a single T cell receptor beta chain. The antigen remains unidentified. These data come from a study of T cells expressing NK-cell markers. The wider study: Repertoire data for TCR beta were derived from sorted T cells (CD3+CD56+NKG2C+, CD3+CD56+NKG2C- and CD3+CD56-NKG2C+). Seven HCMV-seropositive donors and one seronegative donor made up the eight sequenced donors. Study-wide findings and caveats: Dominant NKG2C+ clonotypes accounted for 1.0-7.0% of CD8+ T cells in 5 to 7 donors.

This CDR3 comprises 15 residues. Germline V CDR1 and CDR2: DFQATT, SNEGSKA (reference sequence). The TCR beta cDNA came from 5'RACE template switching with UMIs. Each CDR3 protein gets one entry in TCRdb, which reprocessed the 5' RACE reads and gives no DNA. This repertoire includes over 100,000 distinct CDR3 sequences. The gene calls are TRBV20-1 and TRBJ2-4. Sequenced material: blood T cells: a sorted CD56 or NKG2C T cell subset, CD4+ or CD8+ T cells, or bulk PBMC T cells (not recorded which). This TCR derives from a woman between 18 and 70 years old in good health. CDR3 loop: CSARDTEIAKNIQYF.